These T cell receptor beta chains were read from a single sample in a study of CD8+ T cells in alopecia areata. Here immunoSEQ multiplex PCR was the method, and the copy in TCRdb shows in-frame clones only, minus some. The sample has tens of thousands of clones, roughly 51% seen once. What was sequenced was NKG2D-high CD8+ T cells sorted from blood. These receptors came from a human donor with alopecia areata. Both conserved end residues are part of each CDR3. Each record gives: J gene, V gene, clone size, D gene, CDR3 protein, CDR3 DNA. A D gene is named only where the DNA matches it firmly. Size is stated for part of the rows, as once, few or many counts, or as a class when the clone is expanded.

j_call: TRBJ2-7; v_call: TRBV28; clone_size: NA; d_call: NA; cdr3_aa: CASTHEQYF; cdr3_nt: TGTGCCAGCACTCACGAGCAGTACTTC
j_call: TRBJ1-2; v_call: TRBV7-9; clone_size: few; d_call: NA; cdr3_aa: CASSTAYDGYTF; cdr3_nt: TGTGCCAGCAGCACGGCTTATGATGGCTACACCTTC
j_call: TRBJ2-2; v_call: TRBV5-1; clone_size: few; d_call: TRBD1; cdr3_aa: CASSHAGGASGELFF; cdr3_nt: TGCGCCAGCAGCCACGCAGGGGGCGCCTCCGGGGAGCTGTTTTTT
j_call: TRBJ2-7; v_call: TRBV5-4; clone_size: NA; d_call: NA; cdr3_aa: CASSLRGAYEQYF; cdr3_nt: TGTGCCAGCAGCTTGAGAGGGGCCTACGAGCAGTACTTC
j_call: TRBJ2-3; v_call: TRBV27; clone_size: NA; d_call: NA; cdr3_aa: CASSLFIGALTDTQYF; cdr3_nt: TGTGCCAGCAGTTTATTTATCGGGGCCCTCACAGATACGCAGTATTTT
j_call: TRBJ2-5; v_call: TRBV2; clone_size: few; d_call: NA; cdr3_aa: CASSSSTSGTQETQYF; cdr3_nt: NA
j_call: TRBJ1-2; v_call: TRBV14; clone_size: medium-sized; d_call: TRBD1; cdr3_aa: CASRPGQSNYGYTF; cdr3_nt: TGTGCCAGCAGACCGGGACAGTCGAACTATGGCTACACCTTC
j_call: TRBJ2-1; v_call: TRBV9; clone_size: NA; d_call: NA; cdr3_aa: CASSVAPVNNEQFF; cdr3_nt: TGTGCCAGCAGCGTAGCCCCGGTCAACAATGAGCAGTTCTTC
j_call: TRBJ2-7; v_call: TRBV25-1; clone_size: NA; d_call: NA; cdr3_aa: CASSDGSYEQYF; cdr3_nt: TGTGCCAGCAGTGATGGCAGCTACGAGCAGTACTTC
j_call: TRBJ1-6; v_call: TRBV4-1; clone_size: once; d_call: TRBD1; cdr3_aa: CASSQAGGTDSPLHF; cdr3_nt: TGCGCCAGCAGCCAAGCAGGGGGCACGGATTCACCCCTCCACTTT
j_call: TRBJ1-2; v_call: TRBV13; clone_size: NA; d_call: NA; cdr3_aa: CASSSGLSQANYGYTF; cdr3_nt: TGTGCCAGCAGCTCAGGACTGTCTCAAGCTAACTATGGCTACACCTTC
j_call: TRBJ2-1; v_call: TRBV13; clone_size: NA; d_call: TRBD2; cdr3_aa: CASSPGLAGNEQFF; cdr3_nt: TGTGCCAGCAGCCCCGGACTAGCGGGCAATGAGCAGTTCTTC
j_call: TRBJ1-2; v_call: TRBV9; clone_size: NA; d_call: TRBD1; cdr3_aa: CASSSGQGGYTF; cdr3_nt: TGTGCCAGCAGCTCCGGACAGGGCGGCTACACCTTC
j_call: TRBJ1-1; v_call: TRBV9; clone_size: NA; d_call: TRBD1; cdr3_aa: CASSVQGQGTEAFF; cdr3_nt: TGTGCCAGCAGCGTTCAGGGACAGGGGACTGAAGCTTTCTTT
j_call: TRBJ2-1; v_call: TRBV7-8; clone_size: once; d_call: NA; cdr3_aa: CASSLAREDEQFF; cdr3_nt: TGTGCCAGCAGCTTAGCGAGGGAGGATGAGCAGTTCTTC
j_call: TRBJ2-1; v_call: TRBV7-2; clone_size: few; d_call: NA; cdr3_aa: CASSLLWTDNEQFF; cdr3_nt: TGTGCCAGCTCTCTATTGTGGACAGACAATGAGCAGTTCTTC